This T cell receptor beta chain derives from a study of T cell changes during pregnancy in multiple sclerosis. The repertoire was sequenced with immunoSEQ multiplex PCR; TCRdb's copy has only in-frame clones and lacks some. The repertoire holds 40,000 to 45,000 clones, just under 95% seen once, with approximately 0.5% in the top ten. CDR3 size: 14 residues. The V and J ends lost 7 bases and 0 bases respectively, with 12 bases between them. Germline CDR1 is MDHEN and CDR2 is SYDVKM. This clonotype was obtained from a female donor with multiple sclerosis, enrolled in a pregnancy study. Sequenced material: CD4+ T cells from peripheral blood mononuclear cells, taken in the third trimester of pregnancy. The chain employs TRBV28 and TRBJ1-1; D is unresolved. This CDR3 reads CASIEAAVNTEAFF. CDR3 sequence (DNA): TGTGCCAGCATTGAGGCCGCGGTGAACACTGAAGCTTTCTTT.